This T cell receptor beta chain was obtained from a study of T cells after somatic rescue of genetic block. Deletions cut 2 bases from V and 0 bases from J, with 11 bases between. The CDR3 covers 16 residues. In germline, CDR1 is MGHRA, CDR2 YSYEKL. Only in-frame clones appear in the TCRdb table, and some are missing; sequencing was by immunoSEQ multiplex PCR. This repertoire shows about 120,000 clones, approximately 90% found once; its top ten account for about 1.5%. This clone has only one observation. The sequenced sample consisted of peripheral blood mononuclear cells (PBMCs). This chain links TRBV4-1 with TRBJ1-5; a possible D gene is TRBD1 (5 bases). This TCR was sampled from a woman under 30. This chain's CDR3 is CASSQFGGFSNQPQHF. The CDR3, as DNA: TGCGCCAGCAGCCAATTCGGGGGGTTTAGCAATCAGCCCCAGCATTTT.